Each of the 22 T cell receptor beta chains below was sequenced from the same sample in a study of blood T cell repertoires in COVID-19. TCRdb's table, derived via immunoSEQ multiplex PCR, lists solely in-frame clones and lacks some. The data hold 250,000 to 350,000 clones, with over 80% observed a single time. Sequencing was carried out using PBMCs or T cells enriched from blood (not recorded which). The origin of the receptors is a woman between 18 and 29 years old who had recovered from COVID-19.

The chain is built from TRBV18 and TRBJ1-2, with 7 bases aligning to TRBD1. This CDR3 is built from 17 residues. Per the germline V gene, CDR1 is KGHSH and CDR2 is LQKENI. The V segment lost 1 base and the J segment 2 bases; nucleotides outside the gene matches: 10. The CDR3 DNA is TGTGCCAGCTCACCACTGGGGGGCCGACAGGGCAACTATGGCTACACCTTC. Amino acid sequence: CASSPLGGRQGNYGYTF.

The chain joins TRBV7-9 to TRBJ1-3; D gene ambiguous. Germline CDR1 SEHNR, CDR2 FQNEAQ (reference sequence). The CDR3 sequence is 16 residues long. Deletions cut 1 base from V and 0 bases from J, with 10 bases between. CDR3 coding DNA: TGTGCCAGCAGCTTAGAGATCCCAGGCTCTGGAAACACCATATATTTT. Protein product: CASSLEIPGSGNTIYF.

This rearrangement joins TRBV9 to TRBJ1-2; 9 positions match TRBD1. Trimming removed 3 bases from V and 5 bases from J; junction bases left unmatched: 8. The CDR3 totals 15 residues. CDR1 is SGDLS, CDR2 YYNGEE, per germline. CDR3 DNA: TGTGCCAGCAGCGAAAACAGGGGGCGCGGGTATGGCTACACCTTC. Protein sequence: CASSENRGRGYGYTF.

This chain joins TRBV18 and TRBJ1-4; 9 nucleotides align to TRBD1. The CDR3 has 17 amino acids. The V gene end was trimmed by 3 bases and the J gene end by 5 bases; junction bases not matched to a gene: 10. The germline V gene encodes CDR1 KGHSH and CDR2 LQKENI. The CDR3 bases are TGTGCCAGCTCACCTGCTGAGTTGGGGACAGGGAATGAAAAACTGTTTTTT. Its translation: CASSPAELGTGNEKLFF.

The gene calls are TRBV5-1 and TRBJ1-5, with 8 bases matching TRBD1. Germline-derived CDR1 and CDR2 are SGHRS and YFSETQ. Losses at the gene ends were 4 bases for V and 7 bases for J; bases not matched to a gene: 4. The CDR3 loop spans 13 amino acids. CDR3 residues: CASSLGQGQPQHF. The CDR3 region has the DNA TGCGCCAGCAGCCTCGGACAGGGCCAGCCCCAGCATTTT.

The rearrangement uses TRBV5-1 and TRBJ2-3, with 9 nucleotides matching TRBD2. The ends lost 2 bases at V and 4 bases at J; junction bases unmatched: 2. Germline V gene data show CDR1 as SGHRS and CDR2 as YFSETQ. The CDR3 loop spans 14 amino acids. This CDR3 is CASSFSGGSDTQYF. CDR3 coding DNA: TGCGCCAGCAGCTTTAGCGGGGGCTCAGATACGCAGTATTTT.

V is TRBV5-4 and J is TRBJ2-1; D not certain. Trimming took 0 bases from V and 4 from J, leaving 11 bases between them. Germline loops: CDR1 SGHNT, CDR2 YYREEE (reference sequence). This CDR3 contains 15 residues. CDR3 DNA sequence: TGTGCCAGCAGCTTGGCGCCTGAGGATTACAATGAGCAGTTCTTC. This sequence encodes CASSLAPEDYNEQFF.

The V call is TRBV28, the J call TRBJ2-7, with 9 nucleotides matching TRBD1. The V gene end was trimmed by 5 bases and the J gene end by 7 bases; junction bases not matched to a gene: 12. CDR1 is MDHEN and CDR2 is SYDVKM in the germline V gene. The CDR3 spans 15 residues. The CDR3 here is CASSIEPGQGGEQYF. The CDR3 coding sequence is TGTGCCAGCAGTATTGAACCGGGACAGGGAGGTGAGCAGTACTTC.

The chain has TRBV5-5 and TRBJ2-1; TRBD2 agrees at 10 bases. CDR1 and CDR2 from the germline V gene are SGHKS and YYEKEE (reference sequence). V was pared by 4 bases and J by 7 bases, with 11 bases of the junction left unmatched. The CDR3 is 16 amino acids. This CDR3 is CASSGFLAGAGNEQFF. CDR3 bases: TGTGCCAGCAGCGGATTCCTAGCGGGGGCGGGGAATGAGCAGTTCTTC. Complete variable domain (other parts from reference TRBV5-5 and TRBJ2-1): DAGVTQSPTHLIKTRGQQVTLRCSPISGHKSVSWYQQVLGQGPQFIFQYYEKEERGRGNFPDRFSARQFPNYSSELNVNALLLGDSALYLCASSGFLAGAGNEQFFGPGTRLTVL.

V and J are TRBV7-2 and TRBJ2-1; D remains ambiguous. V lost 3 bases and J lost 0, with 9 bases in between. Germline loops: CDR1 SGHTA, CDR2 FQGNSA. The length of the CDR3 is 15 residues. CDR3 DNA sequence: TGTGCCAGCAGCTTCACGGTTAGCTCCTACAATGAGCAGTTCTTC. Its protein is CASSFTVSSYNEQFF. The full variable domain, in which reference TRBV7-2 and TRBJ2-1 provide the parts outside the CDR3, is GAGVSQSPSNKVTEKGKDVELRCDPISGHTALYWYRQSLGQGLEFLIYFQGNSAPDKSGLPSDRFSAERTGGSVSTLTIQRTQQEDSAVYLCASSFTVSSYNEQFFGPGTRLTVL.

CDR3 region: CSASTASVYNEQFF. The CDR3, as DNA: TGCAGTGCTAGTACGGCTAGCGTATACAATGAGCAGTTCTTC. The genes are TRBV20-1 and TRBJ2-1; D is perhaps TRBD2 (6 bases). The germline V and J ends were trimmed by 3 bases and 4 bases, with 13 bases remaining between them. The CDR3 is 14 residues long. The germline CDR1 and CDR2 sequences are DFQATT and SNEGSKA (reference sequence).

The CDR3 nucleotides read TGTGCCAGTAGTATCCCCCCCCACTTGAGTACGTCTGAGCAGTTCTTC. As protein: CASSIPPHLSTSEQFF. The chain combines TRBV19 with TRBJ2-1, with D uncertain. The germline V and J ends were trimmed by 3 bases and 9 bases, with 21 bases remaining between them. The germline V gene encodes CDR1 LNHDA and CDR2 SQIVND (reference sequence). This CDR3 contains 16 residues.

This chain uses TRBV5-1 with TRBJ1-6; TRBD1 might be the D (6 bases). The V end was cut by 4 bases, the J end by 6 bases, with 14 bases between. This CDR3 region has 15 residues. In germline, CDR1 is SGHRS, CDR2 YFSETQ. The CDR3 nucleotides read TGCGCCAGCAGCGCCTTTACAGGGCCTAATTCACCCCTCCACTTT. It encodes CASSAFTGPNSPLHF.

The V and J genes are TRBV15 and TRBJ1-3; TRBD1 aligns across 7 bases. The V segment lost 0 bases and the J segment 16 bases; nucleotides outside the gene matches: 12. CDR1 is LNHNV and CDR2 is YYDKDF in the germline V gene (reference sequence). The CDR3 is 14 amino acids. Written as DNA, the CDR3 is TGTGCCACCAGCAGAGATCTGGAGGGGGCGAGGCGGTATTTT. As protein: CATSRDLEGARRYF. Complete variable domain (other parts from reference TRBV15 and TRBJ1-3): DAMVIQNPRYQVTQFGKPVTLSCSQTLNHNVMYWYQQKSSQAPKLLFHYYDKDFNNEADTPDNFQSRRPNTSFCFLDIRSPGLGDTAMYLCATSRDLEGARRYFGEGSWLTVV.

This clone was recorded only once. The chain links TRBV19 to TRBJ1-6, with D unresolved. V lost 5 bases and J 5 bases, leaving 16 bases between the germline ends. Germline CDR1 is LNHDA and CDR2 is SQIVND (reference sequence). This CDR3 is 16 amino acids long. In DNA, the CDR3 is TGTGCCAGTAGTCCTGTGACCTGGAGACATAATTCACCCCTCCACTTT. It is translated as CASSPVTWRHNSPLHF.

The V and J genes are TRBV30 and TRBJ1-1; tentative D call: TRBD1 (5 bases). Trimming removed 5 bases from V and 5 bases from J, with 12 bases in between. The CDR3 is 12 residues long. The germline gives CDR1 GTSNPN, CDR2 SVGIG (reference sequence). This CDR3 is CAWAGYGTEAFF. The CDR3 DNA is TGTGCCTGGGCAGGGTATGGAACTGAAGCTTTCTTT.

The V call is TRBV6-5, the J call TRBJ2-3; 9 bases agree with TRBD2. The junction had 8 bases not matched to a gene; V was cut back by 2 bases and J by 5 bases. The CDR3 extends over 16 amino acids. CDR1 and CDR2 (germline): MNHEY, SVGAGI. The CDR3 bases are TGTGCCAGCAGTTACGGCGGGGGGGCGGGTTTAGATACGCAGTATTTT. Encoded protein: CASSYGGGAGLDTQYF.

This chain joins TRBV19 and TRBJ2-5, with 9 bases that match TRBD1. Unmatched junction bases numbered 7, after V lost 6 bases and J lost 2 bases. Per the germline V gene, CDR1 is LNHDA and CDR2 is SQIVND (reference sequence). This CDR3 is built from 15 residues. DNA for the CDR3: TGTGCCAGTAGGGAAATAGGGACAGGGCAAGAGACCCAGTACTTC. Protein product: CASREIGTGQETQYF. The full variable domain, its missing parts supplied by reference TRBV19 and TRBJ2-5, is DGGITQSPKYLFRKEGQNVTLSCEQNLNHDAMYWYRQDPGQGLRLIYYSQIVNDFQKGDIAEGYSVSREKKESFPLTVTSAQKNPTAFYLCASREIGTGQETQYFGPGTRLLVL.

V gene TRBV7-2 combines with J gene TRBJ2-1; TRBD2 matches 15 bases. The CDR3 has 16 amino acids. The germline CDR1 and CDR2 sequences are SGHTA and FQGNSA. V dropped 2 bases and J dropped 9; count of bases not matched to a gene: 5. CDR3 loop: CASSLIGLAGGGEQFF. CDR3 nucleotides: TGTGCCAGCAGCTTAATCGGACTAGCGGGAGGGGGTGAGCAGTTCTTC.

The chain links TRBV28 to TRBJ1-4, with D tentatively TRBD1 (6 bases). Trimming took 4 bases from V and 0 from J, leaving 12 bases between them. Germline CDR1 MDHEN, CDR2 SYDVKM. This CDR3 spans 16 amino acids. The DNA for the CDR3 is TGTGCCAGCAGTTCCAGGACAGATCCAACTAATGAAAAACTGTTTTTT. Residues: CASSSRTDPTNEKLFF. Full variable domain (outside the CDR3, taken from reference TRBV28 and TRBJ1-4): DVKVTQSSRYLVKRTGEKVFLECVQDMDHENMFWYRQDPGLGLRLIYFSYDVKMKEKGDIPEGYSVSREKKERFSLILESASTNQTSMYLCASSSRTDPTNEKLFFGSGTQLSVL.

This clone has just one count. The CDR3 nucleotides are TGTGCCAACAGACAGGGGGCCTACAATGAGCAGTTCTTC. Protein sequence: CANRQGAYNEQFF. The V and J genes are TRBV2 and TRBJ2-1; 9 nucleotides line up with TRBD1. This CDR3 comprises 13 residues. Germline assignment: CDR1 SNHLY and CDR2 FYNNEI. J gave up 2 bases and V 10 bases, and 3 bases lay outside the gene matches.

This chain uses TRBV5-4 with TRBJ1-2; the D gene is possibly TRBD1 (6 bases). Germline values: CDR1 SGHNT, CDR2 YYREEE (reference sequence). V was pared by 5 bases and J by 5 bases, with 10 bases between. The CDR3 is made up of 12 amino acids. The CDR3 DNA sequence: TGTGCCAGCAGTCCGGACAGATATGGCTACACCTTC. Its protein product is CASSPDRYGYTF.